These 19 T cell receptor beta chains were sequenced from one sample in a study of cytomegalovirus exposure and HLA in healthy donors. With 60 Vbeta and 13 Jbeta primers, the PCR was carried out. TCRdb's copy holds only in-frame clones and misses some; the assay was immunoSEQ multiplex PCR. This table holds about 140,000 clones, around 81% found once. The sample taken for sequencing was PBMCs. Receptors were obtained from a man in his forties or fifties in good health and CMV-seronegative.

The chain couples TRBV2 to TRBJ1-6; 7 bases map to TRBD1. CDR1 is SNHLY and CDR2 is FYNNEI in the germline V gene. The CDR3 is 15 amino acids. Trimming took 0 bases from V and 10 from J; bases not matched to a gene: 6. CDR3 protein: CASSEARTGPSPLHF. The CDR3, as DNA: TGTGCCAGCAGTGAAGCCCGGACAGGCCCCTCACCCCTCCACTTT. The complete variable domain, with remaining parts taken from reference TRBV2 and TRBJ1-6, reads EPEVTQTPSHQVTQMGQEVILRCVPISNHLYFYWYRQILGQKVEFLVSFYNNEISEKSEIFDDQFSVERPDGSNFTLKIRSTKLEDSAMYFCASSEARTGPSPLHFGNGTRLTVT.

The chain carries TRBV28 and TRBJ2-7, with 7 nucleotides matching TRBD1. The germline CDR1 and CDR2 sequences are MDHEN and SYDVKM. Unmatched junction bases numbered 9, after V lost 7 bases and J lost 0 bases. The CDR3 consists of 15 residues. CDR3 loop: CASIPPGGNSYEQYF. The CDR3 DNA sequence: TGTGCCAGCATCCCTCCAGGGGGAAACTCCTACGAGCAGTACTTC.

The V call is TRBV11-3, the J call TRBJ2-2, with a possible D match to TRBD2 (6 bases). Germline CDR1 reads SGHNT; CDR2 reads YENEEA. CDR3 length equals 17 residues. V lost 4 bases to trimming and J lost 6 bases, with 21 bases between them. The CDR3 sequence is CASSSIAGPGVAGELFF. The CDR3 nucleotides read TGTGCCAGCAGCTCGATTGCCGGACCGGGGGTGGCCGGGGAGCTGTTTTTT.

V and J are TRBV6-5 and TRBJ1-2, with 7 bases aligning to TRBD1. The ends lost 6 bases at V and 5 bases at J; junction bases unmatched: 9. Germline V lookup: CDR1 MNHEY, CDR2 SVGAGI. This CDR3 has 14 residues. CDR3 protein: CASRPSGGRYGYTF. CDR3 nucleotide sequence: TGTGCCAGCAGGCCTTCAGGGGGACGGTATGGCTACACCTTC.

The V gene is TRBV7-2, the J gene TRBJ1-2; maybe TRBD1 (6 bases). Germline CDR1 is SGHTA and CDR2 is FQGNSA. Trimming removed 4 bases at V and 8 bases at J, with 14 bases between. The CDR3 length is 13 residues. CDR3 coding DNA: TGTGCCAGCAGCTCTTACAGGGAGGGGGGCTACACCTTC. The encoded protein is CASSSYREGGYTF.

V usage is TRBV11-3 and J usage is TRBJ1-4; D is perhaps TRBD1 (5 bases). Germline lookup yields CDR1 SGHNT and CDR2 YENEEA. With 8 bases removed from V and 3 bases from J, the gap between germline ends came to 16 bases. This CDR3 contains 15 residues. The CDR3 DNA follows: TGTGCCAGCCAGAGGGAGGGGAATGCTAATGAAAAACTGTTTTTT. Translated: CASQREGNANEKLFF.

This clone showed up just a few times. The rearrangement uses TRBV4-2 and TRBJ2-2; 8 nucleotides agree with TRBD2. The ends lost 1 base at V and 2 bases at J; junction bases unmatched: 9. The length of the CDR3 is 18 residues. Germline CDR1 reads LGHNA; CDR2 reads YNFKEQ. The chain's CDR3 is CASSQGGPGGRNTGELFF. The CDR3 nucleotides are TGTGCCAGCAGCCAAGGAGGCCCGGGAGGGCGTAACACCGGGGAGCTGTTTTTT.

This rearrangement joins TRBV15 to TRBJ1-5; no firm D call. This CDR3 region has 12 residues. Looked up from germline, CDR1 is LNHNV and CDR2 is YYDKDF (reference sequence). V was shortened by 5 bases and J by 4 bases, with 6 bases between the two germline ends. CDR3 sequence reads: CATSPPNQPQHF. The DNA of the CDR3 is TGTGCCACCAGCCCTCCGAATCAGCCCCAGCATTTT.

The CDR3 DNA is TGTGCCAGCAGCCATCTCCCCGGGACAGGGCCCTACAATGAGCAGTTCTTC. Translating gives CASSHLPGTGPYNEQFF. The chain links TRBV14 to TRBJ2-1, with TRBD1 identical over 9 bases. From germline, CDR1 is SGHDN and CDR2 FVKESK. V was pared by 3 bases and J by 2 bases, with 8 bases of the junction left unmatched. This CDR3 is built from 17 residues.

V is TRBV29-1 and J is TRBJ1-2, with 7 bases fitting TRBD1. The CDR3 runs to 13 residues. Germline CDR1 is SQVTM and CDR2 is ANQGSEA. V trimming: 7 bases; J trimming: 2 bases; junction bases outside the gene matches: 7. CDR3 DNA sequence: TGCAGCGCCCCCGAGGGGGCCAACTATGGCTACACCTTC. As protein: CSAPEGANYGYTF.

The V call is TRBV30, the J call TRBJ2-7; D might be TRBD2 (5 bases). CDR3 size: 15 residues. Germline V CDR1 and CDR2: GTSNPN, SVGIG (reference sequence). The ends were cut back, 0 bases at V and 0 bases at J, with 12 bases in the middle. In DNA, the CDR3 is TGTGCCTGGAGTGTACGGGATTCCCCCTCCTACGAGCAGTACTTC. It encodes CAWSVRDSPSYEQYF.

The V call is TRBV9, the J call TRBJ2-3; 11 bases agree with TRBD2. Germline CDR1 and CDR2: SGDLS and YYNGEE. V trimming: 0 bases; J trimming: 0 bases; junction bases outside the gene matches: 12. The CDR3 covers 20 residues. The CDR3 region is CASSVDWTSGPQNSTDTQYF. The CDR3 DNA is TGTGCCAGCAGCGTAGATTGGACTAGCGGGCCACAAAATAGCACAGATACGCAGTATTTT. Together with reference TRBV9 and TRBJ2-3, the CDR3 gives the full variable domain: DSGVTQTPKHLITATGQRVTLRCSPRSGDLSVYWYQQSLDQGLQFLIQYYNGEERAKGNILERFSAQQFPDLHSELNLSSLELGDSALYFCASSVDWTSGPQNSTDTQYFGPGTRLTVL.

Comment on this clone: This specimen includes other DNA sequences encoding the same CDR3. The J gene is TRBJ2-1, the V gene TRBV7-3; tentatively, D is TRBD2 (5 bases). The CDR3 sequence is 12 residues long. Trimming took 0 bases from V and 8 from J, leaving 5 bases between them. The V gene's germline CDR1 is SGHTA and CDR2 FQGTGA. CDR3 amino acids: CASSLTGDEQFF. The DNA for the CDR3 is TGTGCCAGCAGCTTAACGGGAGATGAGCAGTTCTTC.

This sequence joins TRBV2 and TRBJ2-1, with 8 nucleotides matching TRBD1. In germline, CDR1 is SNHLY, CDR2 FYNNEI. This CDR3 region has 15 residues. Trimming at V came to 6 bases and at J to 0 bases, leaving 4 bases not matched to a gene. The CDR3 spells CASSRDRSSYNEQFF. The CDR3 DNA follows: TGTGCCAGCAGCCGGGACAGGAGCTCCTACAATGAGCAGTTCTTC.

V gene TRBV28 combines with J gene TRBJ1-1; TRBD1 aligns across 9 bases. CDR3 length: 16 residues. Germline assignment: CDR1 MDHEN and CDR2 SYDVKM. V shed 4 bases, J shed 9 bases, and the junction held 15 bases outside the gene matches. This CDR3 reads CASSSPGQGTPLKAFF. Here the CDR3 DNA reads TGTGCCAGCAGTTCCCCCGGACAGGGGACCCCCCTAAAAGCTTTCTTT.

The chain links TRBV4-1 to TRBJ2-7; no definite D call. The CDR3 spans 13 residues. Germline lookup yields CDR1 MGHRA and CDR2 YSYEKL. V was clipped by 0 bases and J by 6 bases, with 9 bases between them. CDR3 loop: CASSQERQSEQYF. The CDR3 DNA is TGCGCCAGCAGCCAAGAGAGACAATCCGAGCAGTACTTC.

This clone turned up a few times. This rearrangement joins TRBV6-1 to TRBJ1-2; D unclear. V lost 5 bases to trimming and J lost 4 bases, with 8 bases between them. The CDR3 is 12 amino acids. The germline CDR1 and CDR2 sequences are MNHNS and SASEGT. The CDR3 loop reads CASSTDSYGYTF. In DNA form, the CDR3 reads TGTGCCAGCAGTACAGATTCCTATGGCTACACCTTC.

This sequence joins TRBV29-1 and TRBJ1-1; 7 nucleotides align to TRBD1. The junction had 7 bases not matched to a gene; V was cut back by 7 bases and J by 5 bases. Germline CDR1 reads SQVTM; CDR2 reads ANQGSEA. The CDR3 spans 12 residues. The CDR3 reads CSADRERTEAFF. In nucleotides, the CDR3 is TGCAGCGCCGACAGGGAGAGGACTGAAGCTTTCTTT.

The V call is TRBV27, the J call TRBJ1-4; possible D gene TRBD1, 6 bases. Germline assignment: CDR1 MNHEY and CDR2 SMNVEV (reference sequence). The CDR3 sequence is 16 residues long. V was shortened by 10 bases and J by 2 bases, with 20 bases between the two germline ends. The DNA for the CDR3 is TGTGCCAACAGCCTCATTACAGGGACCACTAATGAAAAACTGTTTTTT. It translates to CANSLITGTTNEKLFF.